Below, 30 T cell receptor beta chains from the same sample are listed, as sequenced in a study of T cell repertoires in cytomegalovirus infection. The antigens for these receptors are not known. TCRdb re-called the reads with MiXCR, one entry per CDR3 protein. Counted here are tens of thousands of distinct CDR3 sequences, 20% to 25% occurring once; the ten biggest clones make up less than 20%. Sequenced: PBMCs, sequenced either directly or after in vitro stimulation (not recorded which). The receptors stem from a human donor in good health (CMV status not recorded). Some clones in this sample may be carry-over from other donors' samples.

This clonotype was seen repeatedly, ten times or more. V gene TRBV12-3 or TRBV12-4 combines with J gene TRBJ1-2, with D unresolved. Trimming took off 3 bases at V and 6 bases at J, with 11 bases between the two ends. The CDR3 runs 13 residues. As DNA, the CDR3 is TGTGCCAGCAGTTTCACGCCGCGGGATGGCTACACCTTC. It is translated as CASSFTPRDGYTF.

The CDR3 coding sequence is TGTGCCAGCGGCGGGACAGGGTCCCCAGATACGCAGTATTTT. It encodes CASGGTGSPDTQYF. The chain combines TRBV2 with TRBJ2-3; 9 nucleotides match TRBD1. The CDR3 totals 14 residues. J lost 4 bases, V lost 8 bases, and 7 bases had no gene match. CDR1 and CDR2 (germline): SNHLY, FYNNEI.

This clonotype occurred a few times. The chain joins TRBV7-9 to TRBJ1-5; possibly TRBD1 for D (6 bases). V gave up 0 bases and J gave up 1 base, with 10 bases separating them. Germline-derived CDR1 and CDR2 are SEHNR and FQNEAQ (reference sequence). This CDR3 region has 16 residues. CDR3 sequence reads: CASSLAGGASNQPQHF. CDR3 coding DNA: TGTGCCAGCAGCTTAGCAGGGGGAGCGAGCAATCAGCCCCAGCATTTT.

V is TRBV12-3 or TRBV12-4 and J is TRBJ1-4; tentatively, D is TRBD1 (5 bases). V was clipped by 6 bases and J by 5 bases, with 16 bases between them. The CDR3 contains 15 residues. CDR3 in DNA: TGTGCCAGCAGCCCGACGGGACTTATGAATGAAAAACTGTTTTTT. Its translation is CASSPTGLMNEKLFF.

This clonotype was seen more than once but under ten times. V is TRBV7-2 and J is TRBJ1-6; the D gene is possibly TRBD1 (6 bases). The length of the CDR3 is 16 residues. Trimming cost V 5 bases and J 0 bases, with 11 bases left between them. Germline V gives CDR1 SGHTA, CDR2 FQGNSA. The CDR3 nucleotides are TGTGCCAGCAGCCGAACAGGGAGCTCCTATAATTCACCCCTCCACTTT. Amino acid sequence: CASSRTGSSYNSPLHF.

This clonotype appeared a few times. The chain carries TRBV6-2 or TRBV6-3 and TRBJ1-2; D remains unclear. Germline V gene lookup returns CDR1 MNHEY and CDR2 SVGEGT. The CDR3 covers 17 residues. The V end lost 4 bases, the J end lost 5 bases, and 23 bases lay between the germline ends. The DNA of the CDR3 is TGTGCCAGCAGTTCAATAAGCAAGGACTTGAGGAGGTATGGCTACACCTTC. Its translation: CASSSISKDLRRYGYTF.

There are many counts of this clonotype. The genes are TRBV5-4 and TRBJ2-7; 7 bases match TRBD2. The V gene end was trimmed by 4 bases and the J gene end by 2 bases; junction bases not matched to a gene: 6. The CDR3 is 14 amino acids. Germline V lookup: CDR1 SGHNT, CDR2 YYREEE (reference sequence). In DNA, the CDR3 is TGTGCCAGCAGCCACGGGACTAACCCCTACGAGCAGTACTTC. The encoded protein is CASSHGTNPYEQYF.

This clonotype was observed a few times. The rearrangement links TRBV12-3 or TRBV12-4 to TRBJ1-2, with a tentative D call TRBD1 (6 bases). The ends were cut back, 5 bases at V and 4 bases at J, with 11 bases in the middle. CDR3 size: 13 residues. The CDR3 DNA reads as TGTGCCAGCAGTCCAACAGGGCGCTATGGCTACACCTTC. Its translation is CASSPTGRYGYTF.

V is TRBV20-1 and J is TRBJ2-3, with D unresolved. V lost 7 bases and J 6 bases, leaving 20 bases between the germline ends. Germline-derived CDR1 and CDR2 are DFQATT and SNEGSKA (reference sequence). This CDR3 region has 14 residues. CDR3 sequence: CSGIGQDLADTQYF. The CDR3 DNA reads as TGCAGTGGTATCGGGCAGGACCTCGCGGATACGCAGTATTTT.

The V call is TRBV4-2, the J call TRBJ2-7; D possibly corresponds to TRBD2 (6 bases). V was pared by 3 bases and J by 3 bases, with 21 bases between. CDR3 length: 17 residues. The V gene's germline CDR1 is LGHNA and CDR2 YNFKEQ. CDR3 residues: CASSHPEAGSDYYEQYF. Here the CDR3 DNA reads TGTGCCAGCAGCCACCCCGAGGCAGGGTCGGACTACTACGAGCAGTACTTC.

This clonotype was recorded at least ten times. The chain joins TRBV7-9 to TRBJ1-3; D gene unclear. This CDR3 is 12 amino acids long. Trimming pared 5 bases from V and 9 bases from J, leaving 11 bases between. Germline CDR1 and CDR2: SEHNR and FQNEAQ (reference sequence). The DNA of the CDR3 is TGTGCCAGCAGCCGGGAGGGAGGCACCATATATTTT. Protein sequence: CASSREGGTIYF. The full variable domain, its missing parts supplied by reference TRBV7-9 and TRBJ1-3, is DTGVSQNPRHKITKRGQNVTFRCDPISEHNRLYWYRQTLGQGPEFLTYFQNEAQLEKSRLLSDRFSAERPKGSFSTLEIQRTEQGDSAMYLCASSREGGTIYFGEGSWLTVV.

The CDR3 DNA is TGCAGTGCTAGAAAGCAGCGACGGGTCACAGATACGCAGTATTTT. It yields the protein CSARKQRRVTDTQYF. This chain links TRBV20-1 with TRBJ2-3, with D unresolved. The CDR3 is 15 residues long. Deletions cut 2 bases from V and 2 bases from J, with 14 bases between. Looked up from germline, CDR1 is DFQATT and CDR2 is SNEGSKA (reference sequence).

This clonotype came up many times. The chain recombines TRBV5-8 with TRBJ2-3; 7 bases agree with TRBD2. Germline-derived CDR1 and CDR2 are SGHTS and YDEGEE. Trimming cost V 3 bases and J 5 bases; bases outside gene matches: 9. This CDR3 has 15 amino acids. Here the CDR3 reads CASSSGLVRRDTQYF. CDR3 bases: TGTGCCAGCAGCTCAGGACTAGTGAGGCGAGATACGCAGTATTTT.

This clonotype was counted ten times or more. The gene calls are TRBV4-3 and TRBJ1-1; D is ambiguous. Germline-derived CDR1 and CDR2 are LGHNA and YSLEER. This CDR3 is built from 15 residues. V was cut by 2 bases and J by 4 bases, with 14 bases left in between. CDR3 DNA sequence: TGCGCCAGCAGCCAAAACCCGGAACGGAGCACTGAAGCTTTCTTT. Its translation: CASSQNPERSTEAFF.

The chain is built from TRBV28 and TRBJ2-7; 7 bases agree with TRBD1. Germline CDR1 and CDR2: MDHEN and SYDVKM. The CDR3 runs 19 residues. J was trimmed by 4 bases and V by 3 bases; bases with no gene match: 21. CDR3 coding DNA: TGTGCCAGCAGTTTTTTTTTTTTACGTCCGGGACAGATCCCTTACGAGCAGTACTTC. Residues: CASSFFFLRPGQIPYEQYF.

The table lists this clonotype with many counts. Here the CDR3 reads CASSQTDSFRLHNEQFF. In DNA, the CDR3 is TGCGCCAGCAGCCAAACGGACAGTTTTCGACTACACAATGAGCAGTTCTTC. The chain links TRBV4-1 to TRBJ2-1, with a possible D match to TRBD1 (6 bases). V shed 2 bases and J shed 5 bases, with 19 bases lying between them. This CDR3 contains 17 residues. Germline V lookup: CDR1 MGHRA, CDR2 YSYEKL.

The chain has TRBV5-4 and TRBJ1-1; 9 bases are a match to TRBD1. The germline V gene encodes CDR1 SGHNT and CDR2 YYREEE (reference sequence). This CDR3 contains 14 residues. V dropped 1 base and J dropped 9; count of bases not matched to a gene: 7. The CDR3 spells CASSLSVTGGQAFF. The CDR3 bases are TGTGCCAGCAGCTTGTCTGTGACAGGGGGTCAAGCTTTCTTT.

This clonotype appeared a few times. This chain joins TRBV27 and TRBJ2-5; 8 bases agree with TRBD1. Trimming took 6 bases from V and 2 from J; bases not matched to a gene: 20. The CDR3 runs 19 residues. Germline lookup yields CDR1 MNHEY and CDR2 SMNVEV (reference sequence). CDR3 DNA sequence: TGTGCCAGCAGAAGGACAGGGCCGACCTTCCGTCACATACAAGAGACCCAGTACTTC. It encodes CASRRTGPTFRHIQETQYF.

The V call is TRBV27, the J call TRBJ2-5; D gene uncertain. Looked up from germline, CDR1 is MNHEY and CDR2 is SMNVEV (reference sequence). The CDR3 is 14 residues long. Trimming cost V 4 bases and J 4 bases, with 13 bases left between them. CDR3 in DNA: TGTGCCAGCAGTTCACGAAGTTCGGGAGAGACCCAGTACTTC. Amino acids: CASSSRSSGETQYF.

This clonotype was seen only a few times. This sequence joins TRBV29-1 and TRBJ2-7, with 8 bases identical to TRBD2. V dropped 3 bases and J dropped 5; count of bases not matched to a gene: 6. The CDR3 is made up of 13 amino acids. The germline V gene has CDR1 SQVTM and CDR2 ANQGSEA. The CDR3 sequence: CSVDGSGNHEQYF. The CDR3 DNA is TGCAGCGTTGATGGTAGCGGGAACCACGAGCAGTACTTC.

This clonotype was detected many times. The V call is TRBV7-8, the J call TRBJ2-3; no definite D call. The CDR3 runs to 14 residues. Germline V lookup: CDR1 SGHVS, CDR2 FQNEAQ. V was cut by 2 bases and J by 2 bases, with 8 bases left in between. As DNA, the CDR3 is TGTGCCAGCAGCTTAAGCTCTGCCACAGATACGCAGTATTTT. Amino acid sequence: CASSLSSATDTQYF.

The rearrangement joins TRBV11-2 to TRBJ1-2; the D gene is possibly TRBD1 (5 bases). There are 16 residues in the CDR3. V lost 2 bases, J lost 0 bases, and 13 bases lay in between. Germline V gene sequence: CDR1 SGHAT, CDR2 FQNNGV. CDR3 sequence: CASSLRQGTTNYGYTF. CDR3 DNA: TGTGCCAGCAGCTTACGGCAGGGCACTACTAACTATGGCTACACCTTC.

The rearrangement uses TRBV12-3 or TRBV12-4 and TRBJ2-1; no definite D call. V dropped 4 bases and J dropped 0 bases, with 7 bases sitting between them. The CDR3 runs to 14 residues. Here the CDR3 DNA reads TGTGCCAGCAGTTCCTCGGGCTCCTACAATGAGCAGTTCTTC. This sequence encodes CASSSSGSYNEQFF.

This clonotype has a count of ten or more. V usage is TRBV20-1 and J usage is TRBJ2-1, with 7 bases that match TRBD2. CDR1 DFQATT and CDR2 SNEGSKA come from the germline V gene (reference sequence). Unmatched junction bases numbered 5, after V lost 0 bases and J lost 0 bases. This CDR3 is built from 16 residues. CDR3 DNA sequence: TGCAGTGCTAGAGATCCCGGGAGGAGCTCCTACAATGAGCAGTTCTTC. Amino acid sequence: CSARDPGRSSYNEQFF.

This clonotype was counted ten times or more. The gene calls are TRBV12-3 or TRBV12-4 and TRBJ2-7, with 14 bases matching TRBD2. J lost 3 bases, V lost 6 bases, and 4 bases had no gene match. The CDR3 is made up of 15 amino acids. The CDR3 coding sequence is TGTGCCAGCAGGCTTGGGACTAGCGGGAGCTACGAGCAGTACTTC. Amino acid sequence: CASRLGTSGSYEQYF.

In its sample, this clonotype was seen a few times. The rearrangement links TRBV12-3 or TRBV12-4 to TRBJ2-7; 11 bases are a match to TRBD1. CDR3 length equals 15 residues. Germline trimming cut 5 bases from V and 1 base from J; bases unmatched to any gene: 4. CDR3: CASSAGTGGSYEQYF. The CDR3 DNA is TGTGCCAGCAGTGCCGGGACAGGGGGTTCCTACGAGCAGTACTTC.

This clonotype was detected a few times. This rearrangement joins TRBV25-1 to TRBJ2-2, with D possibly matching TRBD1 (5 bases). Germline lookup yields CDR1 MGHDK and CDR2 SYGVNS. V was trimmed by 5 bases and J by 4 bases, leaving 14 bases between them. The CDR3 length is 15 residues. This CDR3 is CASSPGRVSTGELFF. The CDR3 DNA reads as TGTGCCAGCAGTCCGGGCAGGGTGAGCACCGGGGAGCTGTTTTTT.

In this sample, this clonotype turned up many times. The V gene is TRBV10-3, the J gene TRBJ1-2, with D possibly matching TRBD1 (6 bases). CDR3 length equals 13 residues. The V gene lost 10 bases and the J gene lost 4 bases, with 16 bases spanning the gap. Germline CDR1 reads ENHRY; CDR2 reads SYGVKD. The CDR3, as DNA: TGTGCCAGCCGTCCCGACAGGCCCTATGGCTACACCTTC. It specifies CASRPDRPYGYTF.

The V gene is TRBV7-9, the J gene TRBJ2-7, with 7 bases fitting TRBD2. The germline V gene encodes CDR1 SEHNR and CDR2 FQNEAQ (reference sequence). This CDR3 comprises 15 residues. Trimming at V came to 7 bases and at J to 2 bases, leaving 11 bases not matched to a gene. The CDR3 loop is CASNPLGRETYEQYF. The DNA of the CDR3 is TGTGCCAGCAACCCCCTGGGGCGGGAGACCTACGAGCAGTACTTC.

This clonotype was seen many times. The J gene is TRBJ2-7, the V gene TRBV12-3 or TRBV12-4, with 13 bases matching TRBD2. V gave up 3 bases and J gave up 4 bases; unmatched junction bases: 9. The CDR3 has 17 residues. CDR3 DNA: TGTGCCAGCAGTTTTTGGGGACTAGCGGGAACTCTGTACGAGCAGTACTTC. It is translated as CASSFWGLAGTLYEQYF.